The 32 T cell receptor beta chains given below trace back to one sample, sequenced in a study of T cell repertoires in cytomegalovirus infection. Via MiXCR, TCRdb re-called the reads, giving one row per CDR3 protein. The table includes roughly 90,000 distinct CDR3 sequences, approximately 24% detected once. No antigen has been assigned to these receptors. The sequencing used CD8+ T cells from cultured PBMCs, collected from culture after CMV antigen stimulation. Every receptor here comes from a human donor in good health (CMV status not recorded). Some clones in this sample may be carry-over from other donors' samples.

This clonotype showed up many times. In nucleotides, the CDR3 is TGTGCCAGCAGCTCTTCTAGCACTTATTCACCCCTCCACTTT. It codes for CASSSSSTYSPLHF. The gene calls are TRBV7-6 and TRBJ1-6; D remains ambiguous. Germline-derived CDR1 and CDR2 are SGHVS and FNYEAQ. The CDR3 runs 14 residues. V was pared by 4 bases and J by 8 bases, with 12 bases between.

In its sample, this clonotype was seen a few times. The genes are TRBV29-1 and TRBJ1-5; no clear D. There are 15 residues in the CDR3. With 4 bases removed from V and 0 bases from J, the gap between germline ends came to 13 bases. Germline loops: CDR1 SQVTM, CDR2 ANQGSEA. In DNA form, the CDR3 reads TGCAGCGTTGTGGTTGGAGAAAATAGCAATCAGCCCCAGCATTTT. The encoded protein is CSVVVGENSNQPQHF.

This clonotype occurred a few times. The CDR3 sequence is CSARDSRGLTSPSYEQYF. In DNA, the CDR3 is TGCAGTGCTAGAGATAGCCGGGGACTAACCTCCCCTTCCTACGAGCAGTACTTC. The V call is TRBV20-1, the J call TRBJ2-7; 7 bases match TRBD2. Germline V gene data show CDR1 as DFQATT and CDR2 as SNEGSKA (reference sequence). The CDR3 runs 18 residues. V gave up 0 bases and J gave up 1 base; unmatched junction bases: 15.

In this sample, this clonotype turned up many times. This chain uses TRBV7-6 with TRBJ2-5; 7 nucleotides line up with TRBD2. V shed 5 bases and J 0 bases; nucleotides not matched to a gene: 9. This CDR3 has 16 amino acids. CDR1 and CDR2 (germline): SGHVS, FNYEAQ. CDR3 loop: CASSPSTSQYQETQYF. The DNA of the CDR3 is TGTGCCAGCAGCCCCTCGACTAGCCAGTACCAAGAGACCCAGTACTTC.

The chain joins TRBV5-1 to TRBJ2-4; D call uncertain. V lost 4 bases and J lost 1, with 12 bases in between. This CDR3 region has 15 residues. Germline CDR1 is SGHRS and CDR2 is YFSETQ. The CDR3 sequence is CASSIPVVAKNIQYF. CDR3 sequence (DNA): TGCGCCAGCAGCATCCCCGTGGTGGCCAAAAACATTCAGTACTTC.

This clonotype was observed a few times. The CDR3 nucleotides are TGTGCCAGCAGTTTTTCCGGGGTAATGAACACTGAAGCTTTCTTT. Protein sequence: CASSFSGVMNTEAFF. The chain combines TRBV12-3 or TRBV12-4 with TRBJ1-1; D not resolved. Trimming removed 3 bases at V and 0 bases at J, with 11 bases between. This CDR3 is 15 amino acids long.

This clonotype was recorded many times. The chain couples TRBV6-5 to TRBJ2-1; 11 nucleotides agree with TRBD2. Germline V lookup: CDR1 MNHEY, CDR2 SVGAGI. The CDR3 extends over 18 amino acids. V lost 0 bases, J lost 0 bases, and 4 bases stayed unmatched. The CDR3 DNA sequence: TGTGCCAGCAGTTACTCCGGGCTAGCGGGAGGCTCCTACAATGAGCAGTTCTTC. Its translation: CASSYSGLAGGSYNEQFF.

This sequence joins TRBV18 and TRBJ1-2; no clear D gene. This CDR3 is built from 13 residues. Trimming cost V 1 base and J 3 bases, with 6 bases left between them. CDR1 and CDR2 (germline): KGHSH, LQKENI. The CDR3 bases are TGTGCCAGCTCACCACAACCAGACTATGGCTACACCTTC. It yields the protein CASSPQPDYGYTF.

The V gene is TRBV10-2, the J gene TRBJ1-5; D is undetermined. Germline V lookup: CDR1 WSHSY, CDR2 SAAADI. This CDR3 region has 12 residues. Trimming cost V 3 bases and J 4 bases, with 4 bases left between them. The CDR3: CASSEPNQPQHF. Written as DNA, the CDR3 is TGCGCCAGCAGTGAACCGAATCAGCCCCAGCATTTT.

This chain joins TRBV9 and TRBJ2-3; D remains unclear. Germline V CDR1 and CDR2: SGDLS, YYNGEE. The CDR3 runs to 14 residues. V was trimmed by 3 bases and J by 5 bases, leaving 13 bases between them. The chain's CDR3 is CASSERHIRDTQYF. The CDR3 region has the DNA TGTGCCAGCAGCGAAAGGCACATACGAGATACGCAGTATTTT.

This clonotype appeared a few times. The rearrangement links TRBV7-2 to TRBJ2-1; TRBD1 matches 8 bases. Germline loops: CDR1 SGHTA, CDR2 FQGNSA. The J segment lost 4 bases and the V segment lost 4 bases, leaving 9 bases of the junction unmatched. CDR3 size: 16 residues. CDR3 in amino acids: CASSSLWTGPYNEQFF. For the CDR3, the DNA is TGTGCCAGCAGCTCCCTTTGGACAGGGCCTTACAATGAGCAGTTCTTC.

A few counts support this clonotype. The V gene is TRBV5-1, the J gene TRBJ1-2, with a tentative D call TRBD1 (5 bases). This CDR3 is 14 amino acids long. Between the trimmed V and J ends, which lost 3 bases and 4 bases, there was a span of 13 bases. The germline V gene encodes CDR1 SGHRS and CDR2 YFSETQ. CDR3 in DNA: TGCGCCAGCAGCTCCCAAAGGGGCGGCTATGGCTACACCTTC. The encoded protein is CASSSQRGGYGYTF.

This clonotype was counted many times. CDR3 nucleotide sequence: TGTGCCAGCAGCTCGGGACAGGGGGCAGATACGCAGTATTTT. This sequence encodes CASSSGQGADTQYF. The rearrangement uses TRBV7-8 and TRBJ2-3; 11 positions match TRBD1. J was trimmed by 4 bases and V by 4 bases; bases with no gene match: 1. The CDR3 totals 14 residues. Germline V gene sequence: CDR1 SGHVS, CDR2 FQNEAQ.

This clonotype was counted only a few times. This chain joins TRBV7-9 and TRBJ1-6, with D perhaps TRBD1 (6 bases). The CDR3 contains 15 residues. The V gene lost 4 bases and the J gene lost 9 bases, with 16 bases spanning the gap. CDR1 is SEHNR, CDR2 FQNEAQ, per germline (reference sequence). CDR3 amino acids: CASSSAGESGSPLHF. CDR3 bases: TGTGCCAGCAGCTCCGCAGGGGAATCGGGTTCACCCCTCCACTTT.

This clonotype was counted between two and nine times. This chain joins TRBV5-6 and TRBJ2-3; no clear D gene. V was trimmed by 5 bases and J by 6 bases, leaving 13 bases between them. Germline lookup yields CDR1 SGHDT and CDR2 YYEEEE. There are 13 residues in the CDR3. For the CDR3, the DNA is TGTGCCAGCAGGATCTGGTTTGCTGATACGCAGTATTTT. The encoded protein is CASRIWFADTQYF.

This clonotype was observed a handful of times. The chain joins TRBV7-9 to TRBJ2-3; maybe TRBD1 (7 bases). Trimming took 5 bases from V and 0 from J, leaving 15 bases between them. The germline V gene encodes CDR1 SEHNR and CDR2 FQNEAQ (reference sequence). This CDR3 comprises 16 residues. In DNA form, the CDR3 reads TGTGCCAGCAGCGAGGCCTCAGGGGGGAGCACAGATACGCAGTATTTT. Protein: CASSEASGGSTDTQYF.

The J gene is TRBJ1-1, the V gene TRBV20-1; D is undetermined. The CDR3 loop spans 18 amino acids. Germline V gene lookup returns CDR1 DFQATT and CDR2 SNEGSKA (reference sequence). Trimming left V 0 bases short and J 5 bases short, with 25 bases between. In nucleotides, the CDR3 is TGCAGTGCTAGAGATTATATGGTGGGAAGACTTCGGAGTACTGAAGCTTTCTTT. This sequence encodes CSARDYMVGRLRSTEAFF.

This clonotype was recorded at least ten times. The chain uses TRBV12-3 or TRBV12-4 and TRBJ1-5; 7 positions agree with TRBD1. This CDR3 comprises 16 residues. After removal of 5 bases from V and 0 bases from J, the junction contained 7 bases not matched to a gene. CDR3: CASSPPGQVSNQPQHF. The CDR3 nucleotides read TGTGCCAGCAGTCCTCCAGGACAGGTTAGCAATCAGCCCCAGCATTTT.

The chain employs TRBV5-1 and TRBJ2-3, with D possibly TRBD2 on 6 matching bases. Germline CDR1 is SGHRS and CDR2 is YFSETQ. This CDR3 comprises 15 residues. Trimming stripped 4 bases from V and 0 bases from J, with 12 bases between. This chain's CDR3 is CASSPGDPSTDTQYF. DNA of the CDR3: TGCGCCAGCAGCCCGGGGGACCCTAGCACAGATACGCAGTATTTT.

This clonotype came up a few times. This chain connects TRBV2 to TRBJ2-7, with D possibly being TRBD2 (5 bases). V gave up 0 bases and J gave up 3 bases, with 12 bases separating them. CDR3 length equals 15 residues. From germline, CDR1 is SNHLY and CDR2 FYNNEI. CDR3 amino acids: CASSEAAGLYYEQYF. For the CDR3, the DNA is TGTGCCAGCAGTGAAGCGGCCGGACTCTACTACGAGCAGTACTTC.

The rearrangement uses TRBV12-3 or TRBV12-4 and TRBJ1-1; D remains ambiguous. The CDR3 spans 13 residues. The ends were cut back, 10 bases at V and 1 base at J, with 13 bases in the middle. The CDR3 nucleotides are TGTGCCACCTCCAAGCGGGAGAACACTGAAGCTTTCTTT. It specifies CATSKRENTEAFF.

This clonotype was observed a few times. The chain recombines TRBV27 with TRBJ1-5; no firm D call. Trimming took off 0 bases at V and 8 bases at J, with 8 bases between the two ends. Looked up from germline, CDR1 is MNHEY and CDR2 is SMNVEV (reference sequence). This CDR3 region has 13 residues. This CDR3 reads CASSLSMIKPQHF. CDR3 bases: TGTGCCAGCAGTTTATCGATGATTAAGCCCCAGCATTTT.

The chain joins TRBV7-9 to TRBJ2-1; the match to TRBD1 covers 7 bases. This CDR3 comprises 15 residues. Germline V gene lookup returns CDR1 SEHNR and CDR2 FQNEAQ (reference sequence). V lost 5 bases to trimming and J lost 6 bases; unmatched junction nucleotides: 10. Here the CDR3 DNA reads TGTGCCAGCAGCCACACAGGGGCCCTAAGCAATGAGCAGTTCTTC. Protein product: CASSHTGALSNEQFF.

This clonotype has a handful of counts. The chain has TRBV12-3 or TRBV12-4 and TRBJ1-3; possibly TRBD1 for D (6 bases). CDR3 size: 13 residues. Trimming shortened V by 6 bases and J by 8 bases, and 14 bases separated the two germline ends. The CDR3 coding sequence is TGTGCCAGCAGCTTTACAGGGCGGGACACCATATATTTT. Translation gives CASSFTGRDTIYF.

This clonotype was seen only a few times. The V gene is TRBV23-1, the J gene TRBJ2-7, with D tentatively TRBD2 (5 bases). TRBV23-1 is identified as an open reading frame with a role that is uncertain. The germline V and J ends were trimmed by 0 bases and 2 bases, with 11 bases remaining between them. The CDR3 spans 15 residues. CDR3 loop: CASSQSSDGTYEQYF. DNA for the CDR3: TGCGCCAGCAGTCAATCGAGCGACGGGACCTACGAGCAGTACTTC.

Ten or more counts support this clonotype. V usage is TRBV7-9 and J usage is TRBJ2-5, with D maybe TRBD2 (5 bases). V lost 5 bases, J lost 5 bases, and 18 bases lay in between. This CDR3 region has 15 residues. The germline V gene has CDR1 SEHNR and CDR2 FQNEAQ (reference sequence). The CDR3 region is CASSERKSGSETQYF. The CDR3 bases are TGTGCCAGCAGCGAAAGGAAGAGTGGGAGCGAGACCCAGTACTTC.

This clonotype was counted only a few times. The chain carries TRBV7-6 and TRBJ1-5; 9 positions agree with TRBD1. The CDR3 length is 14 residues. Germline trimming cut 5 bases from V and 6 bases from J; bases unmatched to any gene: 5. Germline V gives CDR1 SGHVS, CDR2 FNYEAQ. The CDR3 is CASSTGTGIQPQHF. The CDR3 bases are TGTGCCAGCAGCACCGGGACAGGGATTCAGCCCCAGCATTTT.

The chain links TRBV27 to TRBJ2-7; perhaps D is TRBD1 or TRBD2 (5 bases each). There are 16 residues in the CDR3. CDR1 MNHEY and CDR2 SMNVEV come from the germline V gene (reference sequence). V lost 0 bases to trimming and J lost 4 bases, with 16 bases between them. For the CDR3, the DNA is TGTGCCAGCAGTTTATCAACCGGGACGACGACTTACGAGCAGTACTTC. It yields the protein CASSLSTGTTTYEQYF.

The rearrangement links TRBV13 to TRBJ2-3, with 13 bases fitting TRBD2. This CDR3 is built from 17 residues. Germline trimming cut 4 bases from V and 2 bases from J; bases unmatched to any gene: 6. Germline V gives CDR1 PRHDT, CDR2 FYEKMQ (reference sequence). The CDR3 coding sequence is TGTGCCAGCAGCTCCCGACTAGCGGGAGGCCTCACAGATACGCAGTATTTT. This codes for CASSSRLAGGLTDTQYF.

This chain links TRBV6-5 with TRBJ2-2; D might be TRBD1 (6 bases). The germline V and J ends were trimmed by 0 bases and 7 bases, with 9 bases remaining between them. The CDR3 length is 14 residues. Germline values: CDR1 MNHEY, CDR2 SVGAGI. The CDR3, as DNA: TGTGCCAGCAGTTACTCGGGGGCCGGCGGGGAGCTGTTTTTT. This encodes CASSYSGAGGELFF.

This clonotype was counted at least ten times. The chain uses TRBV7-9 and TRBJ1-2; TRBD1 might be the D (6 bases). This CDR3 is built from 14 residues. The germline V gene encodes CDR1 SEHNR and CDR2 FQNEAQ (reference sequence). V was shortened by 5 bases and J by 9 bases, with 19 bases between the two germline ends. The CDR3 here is CASSRTTGQQSYTF. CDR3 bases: TGTGCCAGCAGCCGCACTACAGGGCAGCAGAGCTACACCTTC.

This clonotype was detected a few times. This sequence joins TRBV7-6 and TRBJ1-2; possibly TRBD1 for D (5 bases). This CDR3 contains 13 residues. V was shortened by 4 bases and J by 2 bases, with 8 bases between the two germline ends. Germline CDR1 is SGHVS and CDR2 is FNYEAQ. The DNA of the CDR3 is TGTGCCAGCAGCTCAGGGACGAACTATGGCTACACCTTC. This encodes CASSSGTNYGYTF. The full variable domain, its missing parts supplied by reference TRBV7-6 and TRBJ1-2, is GAGVSQSPRYKVTKRGQDVALRCDPISGHVSLYWYRQALGQGPEFLTYFNYEAQQDKSGLPNDRFSAERPEGSISTLTIQRTEQRDSAMYRCASSSGTNYGYTFGSGTRLTVV.